This passage covers 2 T cell receptor beta chains from one sample sequenced in a study of blood T cell repertoires in COVID-19. The method was immunoSEQ multiplex PCR; TCRdb's version includes in-frame clones alone and lacks a portion of them. The sample shows tens of thousands of clones, 69% of them seen only once. Sequenced material: peripheral blood. These receptors were obtained from a man older than 75 with acute or convalescent COVID-19.

The chain uses TRBV6-5 and TRBJ1-1, with a tentative D call TRBD1 (5 bases). Trimming pared 0 bases from V and 1 base from J, leaving 9 bases between. The CDR3 totals 15 residues. Germline-derived CDR1 and CDR2 are MNHEY and SVGAGI. The CDR3, as DNA: TGTGCCAGCAGTTACTCGAGACAGTGGAACACTGAAGCTTTCTTT. Translating it yields CASSYSRQWNTEAFF.

The gene calls are TRBV7-9 and TRBJ2-1; 12 bases line up with TRBD2. Germline V gene data show CDR1 as SEHNR and CDR2 as FQNEAQ (reference sequence). After removal of 0 bases from V and 7 bases from J, the junction contained 1 base not matched to a gene. This CDR3 is built from 15 residues. The CDR3 sequence is CASSLAGLAGNEQFF. DNA of the CDR3: TGTGCCAGCAGCTTAGCTGGACTAGCGGGAAATGAGCAGTTCTTC.